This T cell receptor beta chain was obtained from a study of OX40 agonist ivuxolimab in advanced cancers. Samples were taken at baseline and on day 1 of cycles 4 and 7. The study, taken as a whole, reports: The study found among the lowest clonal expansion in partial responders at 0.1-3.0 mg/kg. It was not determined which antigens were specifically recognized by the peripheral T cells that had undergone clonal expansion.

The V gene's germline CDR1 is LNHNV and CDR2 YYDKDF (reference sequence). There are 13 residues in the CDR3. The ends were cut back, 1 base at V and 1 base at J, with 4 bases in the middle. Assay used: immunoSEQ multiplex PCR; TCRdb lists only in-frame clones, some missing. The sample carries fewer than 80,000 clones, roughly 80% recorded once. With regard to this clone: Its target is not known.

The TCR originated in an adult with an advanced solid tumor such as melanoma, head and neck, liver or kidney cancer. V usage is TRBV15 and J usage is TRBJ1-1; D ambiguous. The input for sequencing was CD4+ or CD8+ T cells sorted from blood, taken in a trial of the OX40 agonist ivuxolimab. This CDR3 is CATSRGQNTEAFF. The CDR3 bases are TGTGCCACCAGCAGAGGACAGAACACTGAAGCTTTCTTT.